What follows are 23 T cell receptor beta chains derived from one specimen sequenced in a study of radiotherapy plus CTLA-4 blockade in lung cancer. Here immunoSEQ multiplex PCR was the method, and the copy in TCRdb shows in-frame clones only, minus some. The sample lists about 28,000 clones; approximately 78% were seen once. This material consisted of peripheral blood, taken from a patient treated with radiotherapy plus ipilimumab. All receptors derive from a human donor with non-small cell lung cancer who had stable disease on radiotherapy plus ipilimumab.

Regarding this clone: The identical CDR3 is also encoded by other nucleotide sequences in the sample. The chain uses TRBV2 and TRBJ2-2; TRBD2 aligns across 9 bases. Germline V gene sequence: CDR1 SNHLY, CDR2 FYNNEI. Unmatched junction bases numbered 9, after V lost 6 bases and J lost 4 bases. This CDR3 has 16 amino acids. As DNA, the CDR3 is TGTGCCAGCAGGGAGCGCGGGGGGGCCCCCACCGGGGAGCTGTTTTTT. Translated, it gives CASRERGGAPTGELFF.

The chain recombines TRBV6-6 with TRBJ2-7; 8 positions match TRBD2. The CDR3 is made up of 14 amino acids. From germline, CDR1 is MNHNY and CDR2 SVGAGI (reference sequence). The trim removed 6 bases at V and 0 bases at J, leaving 4 bases unmatched. CDR3 sequence reads: CASRPRGDSYEQYF. CDR3 coding DNA: TGTGCCAGCAGACCGCGGGGGGACTCCTACGAGCAGTACTTC.

The chain combines TRBV11-3 with TRBJ2-3, with 8 bases identical to TRBD1. Germline CDR1 reads SGHNT; CDR2 reads YENEEA. CDR3 length: 15 residues. Unmatched junction bases numbered 5, after V lost 5 bases and J lost 1 base. The CDR3 protein is CASSRGTGRTDTQYF. CDR3 sequence (DNA): TGTGCCAGCAGCCGGGGGACAGGTCGCACAGATACGCAGTATTTT. The whole variable domain, remainder taken from reference TRBV11-3 and TRBJ2-3, is EAGVVQSPRYKIIEKKQPVAFWCNPISGHNTLYWYLQNLGQGPELLIRYENEEAVDDSQLPKDRFSAERLKGVDSTLKIQPAELGDSAVYLCASSRGTGRTDTQYFGPGTRLTVL.

The chain has TRBV5-1 and TRBJ2-1; 12 bases match TRBD2. Per the germline V gene, CDR1 is SGHRS and CDR2 is YFSETQ. V shed 0 bases, J shed 7 bases, and the junction held 8 bases outside the gene matches. This CDR3 is built from 17 residues. In DNA, the CDR3 is TGCGCCAGCAGCTTGGAACTAGCGGGGGGACCCCGGAATGAGCAGTTCTTC. Its protein product is CASSLELAGGPRNEQFF.

V gene TRBV10-1 combines with J gene TRBJ2-1; 7 positions match TRBD1. The germline V gene has CDR1 WNHNN and CDR2 SYGVQD (reference sequence). Trimming at V came to 10 bases and at J to 8 bases, leaving 11 bases not matched to a gene. The CDR3 length is 13 residues. CDR3 sequence (DNA): TGCGCCACCAGGGACAGCCCTGAAGATGAGCAGTTCTTC. Its protein product is CATRDSPEDEQFF.

This chain joins TRBV5-6 and TRBJ1-6, with D uncertain. Between the trimmed V and J ends, which lost 2 bases and 7 bases, there was a span of 10 bases. Germline V gives CDR1 SGHDT, CDR2 YYEEEE. The CDR3 has 14 amino acids. The CDR3 loop is CASSFRAVNSPLHF. The CDR3 bases are TGTGCCAGCAGCTTTCGAGCTGTGAATTCACCCCTCCACTTT. Full variable domain (rest looked up from reference TRBV5-6 and TRBJ1-6): DAGVTQSPTHLIKTRGQQVTLRCSPKSGHDTVSWYQQALGQGPQFIFQYYEEEERQRGNFPDRFSGHQFPNYSSELNVNALLLGDSALYLCASSFRAVNSPLHFGNGTRLTVT.

Worth noting for this clone: With only one base between it and a far larger clone, this is likely a read error. Different DNA sequences within this sample yield the same CDR3. The gene calls are TRBV6-5 and TRBJ1-2; 10 bases match TRBD1. CDR1 is MNHEY, CDR2 SVGAGI, per germline. CDR3 length equals 16 residues. In nucleotides, the CDR3 is TGTGCCAGCAGTTACGTAACCGGGACAGGGGCTTATGGTTACACCTTC. As protein: CASSYVTGTGAYGYTF.

The chain joins TRBV4-2 to TRBJ2-1, with D unresolved. The CDR3 covers 12 residues. The germline CDR1 and CDR2 sequences are LGHNA and YNFKEQ. V shed 2 bases and J shed 6 bases, with 5 bases lying between them. The CDR3 DNA is TGTGCCAGCAGCCAATCGGGCAATGAGCAGTTCTTC. It is translated as CASSQSGNEQFF.

V gene TRBV5-5 combines with J gene TRBJ1-2; weak D call: TRBD1 (5 bases). This CDR3 comprises 14 residues. In germline, CDR1 is SGHKS, CDR2 YYEKEE (reference sequence). Trimming removed 0 bases from V and 4 bases from J, with 10 bases in between. This chain's CDR3 is CASSLGGRAYGYTF. The CDR3 coding sequence is TGTGCCAGCAGCTTGGGGGGCAGAGCCTATGGCTACACCTTC.

The chain uses TRBV11-2 and TRBJ1-6, with 9 bases aligning to TRBD1. Unmatched junction bases numbered 4, after V lost 7 bases and J lost 3 bases. CDR3 length equals 15 residues. Germline V CDR1 and CDR2: SGHAT, FQNNGV. Written as DNA, the CDR3 is TGTGCCAGCACAAAGGACAGGGGCTATAATTCACCCCTCCACTTT. The encoded protein is CASTKDRGYNSPLHF.

The chain carries TRBV5-1 and TRBJ1-5, with D perhaps matching TRBD1 (5 bases). The germline gives CDR1 SGHRS, CDR2 YFSETQ. With 0 bases removed from V and 1 base from J, the gap between germline ends came to 8 bases. The CDR3 sequence is 15 residues long. The CDR3 region has the DNA TGCGCCAGCAGCTTGGCAGGGAACAGCAATCAGCCCCAGCATTTT. Translated: CASSLAGNSNQPQHF. Together with reference TRBV5-1 and TRBJ1-5, the CDR3 gives the full variable domain: KAGVTQTPRYLIKTRGQQVTLSCSPISGHRSVSWYQQTPGQGLQFLFEYFSETQRNKGNFPGRFSGRQFSNSRSEMNVSTLELGDSALYLCASSLAGNSNQPQHFGDGTRLSIL.

This chain uses TRBV7-9 with TRBJ1-1; TRBD1 is a possible D gene (5 bases). The CDR3 length is 14 residues. Trimming removed 5 bases from V and 2 bases from J, with 12 bases in between. Germline loops: CDR1 SEHNR, CDR2 FQNEAQ (reference sequence). CDR3 bases: TGTGCCAGCAGCCAACTCGACAGCAACACTGAAGCTTTCTTT. Its translation: CASSQLDSNTEAFF.

This clone was seen only once. The J gene is TRBJ2-3, the V gene TRBV9, with a possible D match to TRBD1 (5 bases). The germline CDR1 and CDR2 sequences are SGDLS and YYNGEE. Trimming shortened V by 5 bases and J by 0 bases, and 13 bases separated the two germline ends. There are 15 residues in the CDR3. In DNA, the CDR3 is TGTGCCAGCAGGGCCAGGGCAGATAGCACAGATACGCAGTATTTT. It yields the protein CASRARADSTDTQYF.

This chain joins TRBV6-5 and TRBJ1-5; no firm D call. This CDR3 is 15 amino acids long. Germline assignment: CDR1 MNHEY and CDR2 SVGAGI. The V and J ends lost 6 bases and 0 bases respectively, with 12 bases between them. CDR3 coding DNA: TGTGCCAGCAGGGAACAGCTATATAGCAATCAGCCCCAGCATTTT. Residues: CASREQLYSNQPQHF.

The CDR3 sequence: CASSDRHSNQPQHF. CDR3 nucleotides: TGTGCCAGTAGCGACCGTCATAGCAATCAGCCCCAGCATTTT. The rearrangement joins TRBV19 to TRBJ1-5; D remains ambiguous. The CDR3 contains 14 residues. In germline, CDR1 is LNHDA, CDR2 SQIVND (reference sequence). The V and J ends lost 6 bases and 0 bases respectively, with 9 bases between them.

This chain uses TRBV4-3 with TRBJ2-2; D uncertain. This CDR3 comprises 12 residues. From germline, CDR1 is LGHNA and CDR2 YSLEER. Trimming cost V 2 bases and J 8 bases, with 6 bases left between them. CDR3 DNA sequence: TGCGCCAGCAGCCAACTGGGGGGGGAGCTGTTTTTT. Protein product: CASSQLGGELFF.

This chain joins TRBV27 and TRBJ1-4; D not certain. Trimming removed 2 bases at V and 3 bases at J, with 4 bases between. CDR1 is MNHEY and CDR2 is SMNVEV in the germline V gene (reference sequence). The CDR3 runs to 13 residues. CDR3 nucleotide sequence: TGTGCCAGCAGTTTAGTAGCTAATGAAAAACTGTTTTTT. Its translation is CASSLVANEKLFF.

V and J are TRBV5-1 and TRBJ2-3; 9 nucleotides match TRBD1. V lost 4 bases and J lost 3; bases outside the gene matches: 9. Germline CDR1 reads SGHRS; CDR2 reads YFSETQ. The CDR3 is 16 residues long. CDR3 region: CASSPYRGQWTDTQYF. In nucleotides, the CDR3 is TGCGCCAGCAGCCCCTACAGGGGGCAGTGGACAGATACGCAGTATTTT.

The rearrangement joins TRBV21-1 to TRBJ1-5; the D call in the table, TRBD1, was not verified against the DNA. TRBV21-1 constitutes a pseudogene. This CDR3 contains 13 residues. CDR3 residues: CASMARWNLPQHF. The DNA of the CDR3 is TGTGCCAGCATGGCCAGGTGGAATTTGCCCCAGCATTTT.

This sequence joins TRBV4-1 and TRBJ2-3; 10 bases agree with TRBD1. Germline CDR1 MGHRA, CDR2 YSYEKL. V dropped 5 bases and J dropped 3; count of bases not matched to a gene: 5. The CDR3 runs 15 residues. The CDR3 DNA reads TGCGCCAGCAGCTTGCTGGGACAGGGGACAGATACGCAGTATTTT. Translating gives CASSLLGQGTDTQYF.

The V and J genes are TRBV18 and TRBJ1-2; D gene ambiguous. The CDR3 loop spans 13 amino acids. CDR1 and CDR2 (germline): KGHSH, LQKENI. The V end lost 5 bases, the J end lost 2 bases, and 9 bases lay between the germline ends. The CDR3 nucleotides read TGTGCCAGCTCAGAACAGCAAAACTATGGCTACACCTTC. Translated: CASSEQQNYGYTF. The entire variable domain, with the rest obtained from reference TRBV18 and TRBJ1-2, is as follows: NAGVMQNPRHLVRRRGQEARLRCSPMKGHSHVYWYRQLPEEGLKFMVYLQKENIIDESGMPKERFSAEFPKEGPSILRIQQVVRGDSAAYFCASSEQQNYGYTFGSGTRLTVV.

The chain recombines TRBV7-2 with TRBJ1-2; maybe TRBD1 (6 bases). This CDR3 is built from 15 residues. Per germline, CDR1 SGHTA and CDR2 FQGNSA. The ends were cut back, 1 base at V and 2 bases at J, with 11 bases in the middle. The CDR3 spells CASSLGPTGNYGYTF. The CDR3 nucleotides are TGTGCCAGCAGCTTAGGACCTACAGGGAACTATGGCTACACCTTC.

Here the CDR3 reads CASSFFGDATNEKLFF. CDR3 bases: TGTGCCAGCAGTTTTTTTGGGGACGCAACTAATGAAAAACTGTTTTTT. The chain is built from TRBV28 and TRBJ1-4; tentatively, D is TRBD1 (5 bases). The CDR3 totals 16 residues. The germline V and J ends were trimmed by 3 bases and 0 bases, with 11 bases remaining between them. Per the germline V gene, CDR1 is MDHEN and CDR2 is SYDVKM.